This T cell receptor beta chain is from a study of CD8 T cell repertoires and HIV-1 epitope variants. The CDR3 contains 11 residues. Looked up from germline, CDR1 is SGHDT and CDR2 is YYEEEE. As to this clone: Its antigen is unidentified. The junction does not match germline at one end; this may be a read error. This sample includes further DNA sequences coding for the same CDR3.

TCRdb's table, derived via immunoSEQ multiplex PCR, lists solely in-frame clones and lacks some. The data hold fewer than 5,500 clones, with around 62% observed a single time. The origin of this receptor is a male donor with HIV. Sequenced sample: cultured CD8+ T cells derived from PBMCs. This chain joins TRBV5-6 and TRBJ1-1; no firm D call. The CDR3 is CASSLNTEAFF. The CDR3 bases are TGCGCCAGCAGCTTGAACACTGAAGCTTTCTTT.